Presented here are 3 T cell receptor beta chains from one specimen sequenced in a study of blood T cell repertoires in COVID-19. The assay was immunoSEQ multiplex PCR, and TCRdb's table has in-frame clones only and misses some. The sample comprises under 150,000 clones, 85% of which are singletons, and 3.4% rests with the top ten. The sequenced sample was peripheral blood. These receptors were collected from a man aged 40-49 years with acute or convalescent COVID-19.

This clone was detected a few times. The V call is TRBV11-2, the J call TRBJ2-1; 10 positions agree with TRBD1. The germline V gene encodes CDR1 SGHAT and CDR2 FQNNGV. The CDR3 is 17 amino acids. Trimming at V came to 1 base and at J to 2 bases, leaving 5 bases not matched to a gene. The chain's CDR3 is CASSLVVGQGPYNEQFF. CDR3 sequence (DNA): TGTGCCAGCAGCTTAGTGGTGGGACAGGGGCCCTACAATGAGCAGTTCTTC. The full variable domain, completed using reference TRBV11-2 and TRBJ2-1, is EAGVAQSPRYKIIEKRQSVAFWCNPISGHATLYWYQQILGQGPKLLIQFQNNGVVDDSQLPKDRFSAERLKGVDSTLKIQPAKLEDSAVYLCASSLVVGQGPYNEQFFGPGTRLTVL.

The rearrangement joins TRBV29-1 to TRBJ2-7, with TRBD1 identical over 8 bases. The CDR3 has 11 residues. The V gene's germline CDR1 is SQVTM and CDR2 ANQGSEA. Trimming cost V 5 bases and J 6 bases; bases outside gene matches: 3. For the CDR3, the DNA is TGCAGCGTTACCACAGGGGGCGAGCAGTACTTC. Protein sequence: CSVTTGGEQYF.

The gene calls are TRBV7-9 and TRBJ2-1, with D perhaps TRBD2 (6 bases). The length of the CDR3 is 16 residues. In germline, CDR1 is SEHNR, CDR2 FQNEAQ (reference sequence). V dropped 0 bases and J dropped 3 bases, with 12 bases sitting between them. The CDR3 is CASSLASRGFYNEQFF. CDR3 in DNA: TGTGCCAGCAGCTTAGCTTCGCGGGGATTCTACAATGAGCAGTTCTTC. Full variable domain (remainder filled in from reference TRBV7-9 and TRBJ2-1): DTGVSQNPRHKITKRGQNVTFRCDPISEHNRLYWYRQTLGQGPEFLTYFQNEAQLEKSRLLSDRFSAERPKGSFSTLEIQRTEQGDSAMYLCASSLASRGFYNEQFFGPGTRLTVL.